The source of this T cell receptor (beta chain) is a study of blood T cell repertoires in COVID-19. Study at large: Material from acute and convalescent COVID-19 was sourced from the United States, Italy and Spain. The analysed material was cDNA or gDNA that came from T cells, B-cell-depleted T cells, or PBMCs.

V lost 8 bases to trimming and J lost 7 bases; unmatched junction nucleotides: 14. The CDR3 has 17 residues. The germline V gene encodes CDR1 MDHEN and CDR2 SYDVKM. As processed by the authors: Nucleated cell number was recorded as an estimate derived from reference gene primer amplification. Method: immunoSEQ multiplex PCR; TCRdb's copy keeps in-frame clones and lacks some. The DNA gave D and trimming, while V, J and clone size come from that table. The sample carries around 200,000 clones, 80% to 90% recorded once. The sequenced sample consisted of peripheral blood. This TCR came from a man aged 45 to 65 with active or convalescent COVID-19. The gene calls are TRBV28 and TRBJ1-6; 10 bases are shared with TRBD1. The CDR3, as DNA: TGTGCCAGCGGCAGCTCCCGGGACAGGGGATTGAATTCACCCCTCCACTTT. Its protein is CASGSSRDRGLNSPLHF.